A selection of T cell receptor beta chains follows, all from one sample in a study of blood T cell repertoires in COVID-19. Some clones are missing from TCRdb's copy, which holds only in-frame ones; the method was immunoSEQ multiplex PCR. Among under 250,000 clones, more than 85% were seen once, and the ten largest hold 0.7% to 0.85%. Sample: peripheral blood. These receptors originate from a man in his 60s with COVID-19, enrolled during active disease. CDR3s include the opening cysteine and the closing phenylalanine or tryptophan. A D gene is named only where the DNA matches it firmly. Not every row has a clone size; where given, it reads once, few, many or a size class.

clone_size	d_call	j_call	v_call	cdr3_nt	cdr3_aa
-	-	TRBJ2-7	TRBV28	TGTGCCAGCAGTGACAGCCCCTACGAGCAGTACTTC	CASSDSPYEQYF
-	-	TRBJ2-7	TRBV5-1	TGCGCCAGCAGCTTCAGGGGAGGGTCCTACGAGCAGTACTTC	CASSFRGGSYEQYF
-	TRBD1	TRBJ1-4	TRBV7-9	TGTGCCAGCAGCTTAGGGGGACAGGTAAAAGAAAAACTGTTTTTT	CASSLGGQVKEKLFF
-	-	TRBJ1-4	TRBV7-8	TGTGCCAGCAGCCTACGGACAGCAGTCAATGAAAAACTGTTTTTT	CASSLRTAVNEKLFF
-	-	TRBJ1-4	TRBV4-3	TGCGCCAGCAGCCAAGGTCCACAGGGTTTGAATGAAAAACTGTTTTTT	CASSQGPQGLNEKLFF
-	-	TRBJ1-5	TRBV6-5	TGTGCCAGCATTGGACAGCCGTATAGCAATCAGCCCCAGCATTTT	CASIGQPYSNQPQHF
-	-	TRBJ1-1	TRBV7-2	TGTGCCAGCAGCCTAACCGGGAAGGCTTTCTTT	CASSLTGKAFF
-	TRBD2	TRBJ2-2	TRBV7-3	TGTGCCAGCAGCTTAGCCCGGACTAGCGGGGGCACCGGGGAGCTGTTTTTT	CASSLARTSGGTGELFF
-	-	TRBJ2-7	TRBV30	TGTGCCTGGAGTTCGGGGGACTGGAGCTCCTACGAGCAGTACTTC	CAWSSGDWSSYEQYF
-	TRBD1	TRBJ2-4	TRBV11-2	TGTGCCAGCAGCACCCACCCCGGGACAGGTTACATTCAGTACTTC	CASSTHPGTGYIQYF
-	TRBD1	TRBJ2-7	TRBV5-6	TGTGCCAGCAGCCGGCGGTGGACAGGGGCGTCCTACGAGCAGTACTTC	CASSRRWTGASYEQYF
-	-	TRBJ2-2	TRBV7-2	TGTGCCAGCAGCGATCGGGTGGGGGGGCCGCGCACCGGGGAGCTGTTTTTT	CASSDRVGGPRTGELFF
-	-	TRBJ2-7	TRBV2	TGTGCCAGCAGTGAAGTCGGGGGCGAGCAGTACTTC	CASSEVGGEQYF
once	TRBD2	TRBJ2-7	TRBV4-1	TGCGCCAGCAGCCAACAGAGTGAACTAGCGGGAGAGCAGTACTTC	CASSQQSELAGEQYF
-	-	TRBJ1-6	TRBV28	TGTGCCAGCAGTTTCCAGGGCTCCTATAATTCACCCCTCCACTTT	CASSFQGSYNSPLHF
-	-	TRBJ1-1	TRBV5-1	TGCGCCAGCACCCCTAGCGGGGGGTCGAACACTGAAGCTTTCTTT	CASTPSGGSNTEAFF
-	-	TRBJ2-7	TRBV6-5	TGTGCCAGCAGTTTATCAGGGATGGGGTCCTACGAGCAGTACTTC	CASSLSGMGSYEQYF
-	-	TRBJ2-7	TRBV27	TGTGCCAGCAGTTTAGGTCCAAAGAGGGAGCAGTACTTC	CASSLGPKREQYF
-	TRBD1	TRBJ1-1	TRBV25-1	TGTGCCAGCTCTAGAACAGGGGGCACTGAAGCTTTCTTT	CASSRTGGTEAFF
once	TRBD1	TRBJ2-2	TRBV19	TGTGCCAGTAGTAGGGGACAGGGGCAGAACACCGGGGAGCTGTTTTTT	CASSRGQGQNTGELFF
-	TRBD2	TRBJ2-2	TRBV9	TGTGCCAGCAGCGTAAGGTTAGCGGGAGTGAAGCCCGGGGAGCTGTTTTTT	CASSVRLAGVKPGELFF
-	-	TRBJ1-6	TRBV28	TGTGCCAGCAGTCCGGACAGTAATTCACCCCTCCACTTT	CASSPDSNSPLHF
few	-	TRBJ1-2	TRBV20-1	TGCAGTGCTAGTACAGCAGGCTACACCTTC	CSASTAGYTF
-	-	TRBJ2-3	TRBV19	TGTGCCAGTAGTCCTCGCGCGGTGGCAACAGATACGCAGTATTTT	CASSPRAVATDTQYF
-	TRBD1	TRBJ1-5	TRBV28	TGTGCCAGCAGTTCTTTACAGGGGGCCCATCAGCCCCAGCATTTT	CASSSLQGAHQPQHF
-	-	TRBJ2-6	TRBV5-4	TGTGCCAGCAGCTTGGACCCTAACTCTGGGGCCAACGTCCTGACTTTC	CASSLDPNSGANVLTF
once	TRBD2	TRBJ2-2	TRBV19	TGTGCCAGTAGAAAACAACTAGCGCCATACACCGGGGAGCTGTTTTTT	CASRKQLAPYTGELFF
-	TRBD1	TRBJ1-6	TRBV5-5	TGTGCCAGCAGCTTTACAGGGGGCACCAATTCACCCCTCCACTTT	CASSFTGGTNSPLHF
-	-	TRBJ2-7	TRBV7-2	TGTGCCAGCAGCTTAGAGCCAAGCTCCTACGAGCAGTACTTC	CASSLEPSSYEQYF
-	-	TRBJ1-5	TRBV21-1	TGTGCCAGCAGCAAAGTAAGTATCTATAGCAATCAGCCCCAGCATTTT	CASSKVSIYSNQPQHF
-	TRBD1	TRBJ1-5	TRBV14	TGTGCCAGCAGCCAAGATCTTCGGGACAGCACTAATCAGCCCCAGCATTTT	CASSQDLRDSTNQPQHF
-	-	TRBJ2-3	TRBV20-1	TGCAGTGCTAGTCACGGGATAATAATCGGTGATACGCAGTATTTT	CSASHGIIIGDTQYF
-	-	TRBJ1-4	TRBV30	TGTGCCTGGAGGACTGAAGAAAAACTGTTTTTT	CAWRTEEKLFF
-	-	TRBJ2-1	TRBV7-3	TGTGCCAGCAGCTTAAATTCGGCGGGAGAGCAGTTCTTC	CASSLNSAGEQFF
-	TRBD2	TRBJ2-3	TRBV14	TGTGCCAGCAGCCAAGATCTCGGCCTAGCGGGAGTGCCGGATACGCAGTATTTT	CASSQDLGLAGVPDTQYF
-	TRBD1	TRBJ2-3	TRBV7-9	TGTGCCAGCAGATCGGGGACAGGGGTAACAGATACGCAGTATTTT	CASRSGTGVTDTQYF
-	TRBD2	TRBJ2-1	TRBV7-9	TGTGCCAGCAGCCCGGGACTAGCGGGAGGGGAGCAGTTCTTC	CASSPGLAGGEQFF
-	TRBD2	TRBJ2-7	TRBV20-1	TGCAGTGCTAGTGATCTAGCGGGAGTCGGTTACGAGCAGTACTTC	CSASDLAGVGYEQYF
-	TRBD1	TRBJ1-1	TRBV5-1	TGCGCCAGCAGACAGGGACAGGATGGTTTGAACACTGAAGCTTTCTTT	CASRQGQDGLNTEAFF
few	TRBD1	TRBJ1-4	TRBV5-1	TGCGCCAGCAGCCCTTGGACAGGGAATGAAAAACTGTTTTTT	CASSPWTGNEKLFF
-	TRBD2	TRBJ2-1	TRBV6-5	TGTGCCGTGAAAGGACTAGTCATTTCCTACAATGAGCAGTTCTTC	CAVKGLVISYNEQFF
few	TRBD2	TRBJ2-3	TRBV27	TGTGCCAGCAGTCTACTAGCGGGGTTGACAGATACGCAGTATTTT	CASSLLAGLTDTQYF
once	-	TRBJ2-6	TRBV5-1	TGCGCCAGCAGCTTGGGACAGACAACTGGGGCCAACGTCCTGACTTTC	CASSLGQTTGANVLTF
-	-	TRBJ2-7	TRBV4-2	TGTGCCAGCAGCCAAGATTTACTCCCTTCCTACGAGCAGTACTTC	CASSQDLLPSYEQYF
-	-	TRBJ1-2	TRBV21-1	TGTGCCAGCAGCCAACGTGTAGACAGACGGAAAGATGGCTACACCTTC	CASSQRVDRRKDGYTF
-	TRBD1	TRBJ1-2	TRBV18	TGTGCCAGCTCACCAATACAGGGGAATGGCTACACCTTC	CASSPIQGNGYTF
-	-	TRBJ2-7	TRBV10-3	TGTGCCATCAGTGAGCTGGCGGGGGCTCGGTACGAGCAGTACTTC	CAISELAGARYEQYF
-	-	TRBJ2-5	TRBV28	TGTGCCAGCAGTCCTCCCGGGACATGGGAGACCCAGTACTTC	CASSPPGTWETQYF
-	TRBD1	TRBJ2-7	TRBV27	TGTGCCAGCAGTTTATGGGGACAGACCTACGAGCAGTACTTC	CASSLWGQTYEQYF
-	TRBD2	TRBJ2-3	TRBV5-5	TGTGCCAGCAGCTCGACTAGCGGGGGGGCAATGGATACGCAGTATTTT	CASSSTSGGAMDTQYF
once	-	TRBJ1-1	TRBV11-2	TGTGCCAGCAGCTTAGCCACAGGGATAGGCACTGAAGCTTTCTTT	CASSLATGIGTEAFF
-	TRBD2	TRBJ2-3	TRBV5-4	TGTGCCAGCAGCACCGGAGGGACTAGCAGATCTAGCACAGATACGCAGTATTTT	CASSTGGTSRSSTDTQYF
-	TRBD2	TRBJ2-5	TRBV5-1	TGCGCCAGCAGCGGACAACGGACTAGCGGCCAAGAGACCCAGTACTTC	CASSGQRTSGQETQYF
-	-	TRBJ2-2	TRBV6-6	TGTGCCAGCAGGGAAGGACTGCTGAACACCGGGGAGCTGTTTTTT	CASREGLLNTGELFF
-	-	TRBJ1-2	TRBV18	TGTGCCAGCTCACCCTCGGGGGTTGGCTATGGCTACACCTTC	CASSPSGVGYGYTF
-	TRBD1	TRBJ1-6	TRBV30	TGTGCCTGGAGTGCAGGACAGGGGGAATCACCCCTCCACTTT	CAWSAGQGESPLHF
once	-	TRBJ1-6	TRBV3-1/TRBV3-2	TGTGCCAGCAGCCCTGGCGGGAGCTCCTATAATTCACCCCTCCACTTT	CASSPGGSSYNSPLHF
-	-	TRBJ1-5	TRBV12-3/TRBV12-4	TGTGCCAGCAGTTTGGGAGGGGGGCAGCCCCAGCATTTT	CASSLGGGQPQHF
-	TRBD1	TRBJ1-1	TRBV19	TGTGCCAGTAGTGGGACAGTGAACACTGAAGCTTTCTTT	CASSGTVNTEAFF
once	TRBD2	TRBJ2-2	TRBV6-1	TGTGCCAGCAGTGAATATGGACTAGCGGGAGTAAGCACCGGGGAGCTGTTTTTT	CASSEYGLAGVSTGELFF